Described below is a single T cell receptor beta chain sequence and its context. These data come from a study of T cell responses to AZD1222 COVID-19 vaccine. Germline V gene data show CDR1 as MNHNS and CDR2 as SASEGT. The CDR3 is made up of 14 amino acids. V was shortened by 2 bases and J by 0 bases, with 8 bases between the two germline ends. Assay used: immunoSEQ multiplex PCR; TCRdb lists only in-frame clones, some missing. Among around 20,000 clones, 81% were seen once, and the ten largest hold over 20%. The chain links TRBV6-1 to TRBJ2-7, with D hard to call. Material: peripheral blood, obtained 28 days after the second AZD1222 dose. This receptor was identified in an adult who received the AZD1222 COVID-19 vaccine. The CDR3 loop reads CASSERHGSYEQYF. CDR3 DNA sequence: TGTGCCAGCAGTGAAAGGCACGGCTCCTACGAGCAGTACTTC.